This T cell receptor beta chain stems from a study of blood T cell repertoires in COVID-19. Across the whole study: COVID-19 samples collected from the United States, Italy and Spain covered acute and convalescent phases.

Assay used: immunoSEQ multiplex PCR; TCRdb lists only in-frame clones, some missing. Of 70,000 to 85,000 clones listed, about 83% were seen once; the top ten hold 30% to 45%. This CDR3 has 14 residues. CDR1 is SGHTA, CDR2 FQGTGA, per germline. Trimming at V came to 8 bases and at J to 3 bases, leaving 3 bases not matched to a gene. The chain recombines TRBV7-3 with TRBJ2-7, with 14 bases matching TRBD2. The receptor was derived from a man older than 75 with active or convalescent COVID-19. The sequenced sample consisted of peripheral blood. CDR3 in amino acids: CASGLAGGYYEQYF. CDR3 DNA sequence: TGTGCCAGCGGACTAGCGGGGGGTTACTACGAGCAGTACTTC. The full variable domain, with the rest looked up from reference TRBV7-3 and TRBJ2-7, is GAGVSQTPSNKVTEKGKYVELRCDPISGHTALYWYRQSLGQGPEFLIYFQGTGAADDSGLPNDRFFAVRPEGSVSTLKIQRTERGDSAVYLCASGLAGGYYEQYFGPGTRLTVT.